The 4 T cell receptor beta chains below were found in one sample sequenced in a study of response to subunit inactivated influenza vaccine. TCRdb reprocessed the RT-PCR reads via MiXCR and lists one record per CDR3 protein. Here the sample spans 550,000 to 800,000 distinct CDR3 sequences, around 16% being singletons. Specimen: PBMCs from blood, collected 11 to 12 days after vaccination. Receptors originate from a man between 45 and 60 years old who received an inactivated influenza vaccine.

The rearrangement uses TRBV10-2 and TRBJ2-1; no definite D call. Germline V gene lookup returns CDR1 WSHSY and CDR2 SAAADI. V dropped 6 bases and J dropped 0 bases, with 21 bases sitting between them. This CDR3 is built from 18 residues. For the CDR3, the DNA is TGCGCCAGCAGGAGGATAAGGCAAGGCGGAATCTCCTACAATGAGCAGTTCTTC. Amino acids: CASRRIRQGGISYNEQFF.

This clonotype came up a few times. The chain is built from TRBV12-3 or TRBV12-4 and TRBJ2-2; TRBD2 agrees at 13 bases. V shed 1 base and J 3 bases; nucleotides not matched to a gene: 2. This CDR3 contains 17 residues. CDR3 in DNA: TGTGCCAGCAGTTTAGGGGGACTAGCGGGGTACACCGGGGAGCTGTTTTTT. This encodes CASSLGGLAGYTGELFF.

The rearrangement uses TRBV5-1 and TRBJ2-6; TRBD1 matches at 7 bases. From germline, CDR1 is SGHRS and CDR2 YFSETQ. The CDR3 extends over 17 amino acids. V lost 7 bases, J lost 0 bases, and 10 bases stayed unmatched. CDR3 in amino acids: CASGRQGESSGANVLTF. Here the CDR3 DNA reads TGCGCCAGCGGCCGGCAGGGGGAAAGCTCTGGGGCCAACGTCCTGACTTTC.

This chain's CDR3 is CSARGGLAGGRLSYNEQFF. The CDR3 region has the DNA TGCAGTGCTAGGGGGGGACTAGCGGGAGGCCGACTCTCCTACAATGAGCAGTTCTTC. The chain carries TRBV20-1 and TRBJ2-1; 15 bases agree with TRBD2. There are 19 residues in the CDR3. CDR1 is DFQATT, CDR2 SNEGSKA, per germline (reference sequence). J was trimmed by 0 bases and V by 3 bases; bases with no gene match: 9.